This T cell receptor beta chain stems from a study of cytotoxic CD8 clonotypes in ibrutinib-treated CLL. Germline loops: CDR1 SGHKS, CDR2 YYEKEE (reference sequence). V gave up 3 bases and J gave up 0 bases; unmatched junction bases: 6. The CDR3 consists of 15 residues. Some clones are missing from TCRdb's copy, which holds only in-frame ones; the method was immunoSEQ multiplex PCR. The repertoire holds about 300,000 clones, with 76% as singletons. The sample in question was PBMCs, obtained at disease progression, from a patient treated with ibrutinib. The chain uses TRBV5-5 and TRBJ2-7; 7 bases fit TRBD1. This sequence was found in a human donor with chronic lymphocytic leukemia. The CDR3 DNA is TGTGCCAGCAGCTCGACAGGGCTTAGCTCCTACGAGCAGTACTTC. The encoded protein is CASSSTGLSSYEQYF.